Listed below are T cell receptor beta chains from one sample, sequenced in a study of beta chain features in type 1 diabetes. The repertoire was sequenced with immunoSEQ multiplex PCR; TCRdb's copy has only in-frame clones and lacks some. The sample yields about 360,000 clones, over 10% seen once. The specimen was naive CD4+ T cells from blood. The receptors derive from a young man in good health. The CDR3 runs from the conserved cysteine through the conserved F or W.

TRBV5-1,CASSLDLAGQPQHF
TRBV7-9,CASIPPYAGASRGADTQYF
TRBV28,CASSLDRVAKNIQYF
TRBV6-5,CASRTGYIDTEAFF
TRBV28,CASSLQGQESNYGYTF
TRBV19,CASSDRERHYGYTF
TRBV25-1,CASSELQGNYGYTF
TRBV5-1,CASSPDGAEGGYTF
TRBV7-9,CASSFTSGEDTQYF
TRBV28,CASTLKQATSYEQYF
TRBV7-8,CASSRRTDSPLHF
TRBV29-1,CSVEDRGGGSYEQYF
TRBV7-2,CASSFSGSTDTQYF
TRBV5-4,CASSFGLSGRYNEQFF
TRBV28,CASSLFQSSGGADTQYF
TRBV28,CASRSTGQGNTGELFF
TRBV7-2,CASSAGTSGPRGELFF
TRBV18,CASSPPGRTGTGELFF
TRBV15,CATSRVPGGRAETQYF
TRBV7-9,CASSLGLAGGISYNEQFF
TRBV5-4,CASSFFIAGANVLTF
TRBV18,CASSQRTEVNYGYTF
TRBV5-1,CASSHRGQGRGTDTQYF
TRBV6-6,CASSYSGSTNSPLHF
TRBV27,CASSPAVAGDYEQYF
TRBV30,CASQTASNTGELFF
TRBV28,CASREGGEKLFF
TRBV7-2,CASSLGPDRRYNEQFF
TRBV18,CASSTQGVRNQPQHF
TRBV10-3,CAISETKPGLAGGELFF
TRBV19,CASSSSRTSYF
TRBV6-1,CALGRTGLPYEQYF
TRBV4-1,CASSHLDSAGGETQYF
TRBV7-8,CASSRSGRRQETQYF
TRBV14,CASSPFHLSSYNEQFF
TRBV7-3,CASSLGNEQFF
TRBV7-2,CASRTLAGGAYEQYF
TRBV27,CASSWQPGQGGTEAFF
TRBV28,CASSLGAIRYDGYTF
TRBV7-2,CASSSRQGGQPQHF
TRBV7-7,CASSRDRGLTGELFF
TRBV7-9,CASLSSGAHSGANVLTF
TRBV12-5,CASGLRGGPTNTGELFF
TRBV7-3,CASSLGGGTNTGELFF
TRBV15,CATSRDSASSYNEQFF
TRBV30,CAWSATSPLAGGGRQYF
TRBV6-6,CASSTDSGYTF
TRBV25-1,CASRSPGQETQYF
TRBV29-1,CSVAPGTYEQYF
TRBV6-1,CASSDPGTGGGQPQHF
TRBV5-1,CASSLIAGGSSYEQYF
TRBV5-1,CASSLTGPYEQYF
TRBV15,CATRHGSPGDTIYF
TRBV5-4,CASSVAGVYEQYF
TRBV5-6,CASSLGRAYEQYF
TRBV7-2,CASSLTPSGGPRF
TRBV19,CASRFPGQGLGYGYTF
TRBV25-1,CASSASNYGYTF
TRBV2,CASSEALGTVKNEQFF